A single sample is the source of the 20 T cell receptor beta chains below, sequenced in a study of blood T cell repertoires in COVID-19. TCRdb keeps only in-frame clones here, not all; method: immunoSEQ multiplex PCR. The sample has some 350,000 clones, around 89% seen once. Material for sequencing was peripheral blood. The source of these receptors is a man younger than 35 with active or convalescent COVID-19.

The chain recombines TRBV6-1 with TRBJ1-4; D not certain. Germline V lookup: CDR1 MNHNS, CDR2 SASEGT. The CDR3 sequence is 16 residues long. Trimming stripped 2 bases from V and 4 bases from J, with 14 bases between. CDR3 region: CASSEFGRVFNEKLFF. The CDR3 nucleotides are TGTGCCAGCAGTGAATTTGGGAGGGTGTTTAATGAAAAACTGTTTTTT.

The rearrangement uses TRBV6-2 or TRBV6-3 and TRBJ1-5; TRBD1 aligns across 9 bases. CDR3 length equals 15 residues. The ends lost 4 bases at V and 7 bases at J; junction bases unmatched: 8. Germline CDR1 reads MNHEY; CDR2 reads SVGEGT. Written as DNA, the CDR3 is TGTGCCAGCAGTTTGGGGGGACAGGGAGAACAGCCCCAGCATTTT. This sequence encodes CASSLGGQGEQPQHF.

The rearrangement joins TRBV28 to TRBJ2-3; 10 nucleotides match TRBD2. CDR1 is MDHEN, CDR2 SYDVKM, per germline. The V and J ends lost 6 bases and 4 bases, in that order; junction bases with no gene match: 7. There are 15 residues in the CDR3. DNA of the CDR3: TGTGCCAGCAGCCCCAGCGGGAGGGAGCCAGATACGCAGTATTTT. Translating gives CASSPSGREPDTQYF.

V gene TRBV9 combines with J gene TRBJ2-1, with 8 bases lining up with TRBD1. The germline gives CDR1 SGDLS, CDR2 YYNGEE. With 3 bases clipped from V and 1 base from J, the junction kept 12 bases outside the gene matches. The CDR3 consists of 18 residues. In DNA form, the CDR3 reads TGTGCCAGCAGCGCATCAGGGGGCCCCCGGGCTTCCTACAATGAGCAGTTCTTC. Translated, it gives CASSASGGPRASYNEQFF. The entire variable domain, with the rest obtained from reference TRBV9 and TRBJ2-1, is as follows: DSGVTQTPKHLITATGQRVTLRCSPRSGDLSVYWYQQSLDQGLQFLIQYYNGEERAKGNILERFSAQQFPDLHSELNLSSLELGDSALYFCASSASGGPRASYNEQFFGPGTRLTVL.

This rearrangement joins TRBV6-2 or TRBV6-3 to TRBJ2-1; weak D call: TRBD1 (5 bases). The CDR3 consists of 12 residues. Deletions cut 6 bases from V and 7 bases from J, with 10 bases between. The germline gives CDR1 MNHEY, CDR2 SVGEGT. CDR3 sequence: CASSSRTNEQFF. The CDR3 DNA reads as TGTGCCAGCAGCTCCAGGACAAATGAGCAGTTCTTC.

The chain is built from TRBV3-1 (or the pseudogene TRBV3-2) and TRBJ2-7, with D possibly being TRBD1 (5 bases). V lost 1 base and J lost 2, with 24 bases in between. CDR3 size: 19 residues. Germline V lookup: CDR1 LGHDT, CDR2 YNNKEL (reference sequence). In DNA, the CDR3 is TGTGCCAGCAGCCAAGGTCGGCTTTCGGACAAAGCATTACCCTACGAGCAGTACTTC. Translated, it gives CASSQGRLSDKALPYEQYF.

The CDR3 loop is CASNGLAANNEQFF. As DNA, the CDR3 is TGTGCCAGTAACGGACTAGCGGCGAACAATGAGCAGTTCTTC. The rearrangement joins TRBV19 to TRBJ2-1; 10 bases are a match to TRBD2. This CDR3 is 14 amino acids long. Trimming took 7 bases from V and 5 from J; bases not matched to a gene: 5. Germline V gives CDR1 LNHDA, CDR2 SQIVND (reference sequence).

With respect to this clone: Other DNA sequences within the sample encode an identical CDR3. This rearrangement joins TRBV6-5 to TRBJ1-5; D is possibly TRBD1 (6 bases). This CDR3 region has 13 residues. Germline lookup yields CDR1 MNHEY and CDR2 SVGAGI. V lost 6 bases and J lost 4, with 10 bases in between. In DNA form, the CDR3 reads TGTGCCAGCAGGCCGGGACATAATCAGCCCCAGCATTTT. Its translation is CASRPGHNQPQHF.

The chain uses TRBV11-3 and TRBJ1-1, with 9 bases lining up with TRBD1. J gave up 0 bases and V 1 base, and 3 bases lay outside the gene matches. The CDR3 loop spans 16 amino acids. Per germline, CDR1 SGHNT and CDR2 YENEEA. CDR3 DNA sequence: TGTGCCAGCAGCTTAGGTGGGGACAGGGTGAACACTGAAGCTTTCTTT. The encoded protein is CASSLGGDRVNTEAFF. Full variable domain (rest looked up from reference TRBV11-3 and TRBJ1-1): EAGVVQSPRYKIIEKKQPVAFWCNPISGHNTLYWYLQNLGQGPELLIRYENEEAVDDSQLPKDRFSAERLKGVDSTLKIQPAELGDSAVYLCASSLGGDRVNTEAFFGQGTRLTVV.

The J gene is TRBJ1-1, the V gene TRBV9; maybe TRBD1 (5 bases). V shed 3 bases and J shed 1 base, with 13 bases lying between them. This CDR3 has 15 residues. Per germline, CDR1 SGDLS and CDR2 YYNGEE. The CDR3: CASSAYPQANTEAFF. DNA for the CDR3: TGTGCCAGCAGCGCCTACCCACAGGCGAACACTGAAGCTTTCTTT.

The CDR3 is CASSAQGEQFF. For the CDR3, the DNA is TGTGCCAGCAGTGCACAGGGAGAGCAGTTCTTC. The V gene is TRBV12-3 or TRBV12-4, the J gene TRBJ2-1, with D perhaps TRBD1 (6 bases). The CDR3 spans 11 residues. Trimming stripped 5 bases from V and 10 bases from J, with 9 bases between.

This clone was recorded once. The chain has TRBV27 and TRBJ2-7, with a possible D match to TRBD1 (6 bases). The V and J ends lost 6 bases and 3 bases respectively, with 18 bases between them. The CDR3 consists of 15 residues. CDR1 MNHEY and CDR2 SMNVEV come from the germline V gene (reference sequence). The chain's CDR3 is CASRGSGASFYEQYF. The CDR3 DNA reads as TGTGCCAGCAGGGGGTCAGGGGCAAGTTTCTACGAGCAGTACTTC.

The V call is TRBV6-2 or TRBV6-3, the J call TRBJ1-4; TRBD1 aligns across 7 bases. In germline, CDR1 is MNHEY, CDR2 SVGEGT. CDR3 length: 17 residues. J was trimmed by 4 bases and V by 2 bases; bases with no gene match: 10. This CDR3 is CASSYRDSHLSNEKLFF. The CDR3 DNA follows: TGTGCCAGCAGTTACCGGGACAGCCACCTAAGTAATGAAAAACTGTTTTTT.

The chain links TRBV4-1 to TRBJ2-5; D might be TRBD2 (6 bases). Trimming took off 2 bases at V and 0 bases at J, with 10 bases between the two ends. The CDR3 runs 15 residues. Germline V CDR1 and CDR2: MGHRA, YSYEKL. In nucleotides, the CDR3 is TGCGCCAGCAGCCAACACCGGGACTACCAAGAGACCCAGTACTTC. Its translation is CASSQHRDYQETQYF.

The V and J genes are TRBV10-3 and TRBJ2-7, with D possibly matching TRBD2 (5 bases). V was pared by 8 bases and J by 1 base, with 18 bases between. The CDR3 sequence is 15 residues long. Germline values: CDR1 ENHRY, CDR2 SYGVKD. This CDR3 reads CAIGRVGEGSYEQYF. CDR3 nucleotide sequence: TGTGCCATCGGACGCGTGGGAGAGGGATCCTACGAGCAGTACTTC.

V gene TRBV7-9 combines with J gene TRBJ2-1, with TRBD2 identical over 13 bases. Germline V gives CDR1 SEHNR, CDR2 FQNEAQ (reference sequence). The CDR3 length is 15 residues. Unmatched junction bases numbered 6, after V lost 4 bases and J lost 9 bases. The CDR3 spells CASSSGLAGITEQFF. For the CDR3, the DNA is TGTGCCAGCAGCTCGGGACTAGCGGGAATTACTGAGCAGTTCTTC.

The chain links TRBV18 to TRBJ2-3; perhaps TRBD1 as D (5 bases). The germline CDR1 and CDR2 sequences are KGHSH and LQKENI. This CDR3 contains 16 residues. Trimming stripped 5 bases from V and 4 bases from J, with 19 bases between. The CDR3 coding sequence is TGTGCCAGCTCAGCGAAGGCAGGGTGGTGGGCAGATACGCAGTATTTT. It yields the protein CASSAKAGWWADTQYF. The complete variable domain, with remaining parts taken from reference TRBV18 and TRBJ2-3, reads NAGVMQNPRHLVRRRGQEARLRCSPMKGHSHVYWYRQLPEEGLKFMVYLQKENIIDESGMPKERFSAEFPKEGPSILRIQQVVRGDSAAYFCASSAKAGWWADTQYFGPGTRLTVL.

This chain links TRBV9 with TRBJ2-2, with TRBD1 identical over 8 bases. J gave up 6 bases and V 4 bases, and 8 bases lay outside the gene matches. The CDR3 totals 15 residues. CDR1 SGDLS and CDR2 YYNGEE come from the germline V gene. The CDR3 is CASSPRTGFAGELFF. The CDR3 coding sequence is TGTGCCAGCAGCCCCCGGACAGGGTTCGCCGGGGAGCTGTTTTTT.

A single count supports this clone. This sequence joins TRBV20-1 and TRBJ1-1; TRBD1 matches 8 bases. The length of the CDR3 is 13 residues. The junction had 5 bases not matched to a gene; V was cut back by 3 bases and J by 5 bases. The germline gives CDR1 DFQATT, CDR2 SNEGSKA (reference sequence). The CDR3 DNA sequence: TGCAGTGCTAGTTCCCACAGGGGGACTGAAGCTTTCTTT. It encodes CSASSHRGTEAFF.

The chain joins TRBV5-1 to TRBJ2-7; possible D gene TRBD1, 6 bases. Germline V gives CDR1 SGHRS, CDR2 YFSETQ. This CDR3 region has 17 residues. Deletions cut 0 bases from V and 5 bases from J, with 21 bases between. The CDR3 protein is CASSLVYAGALMDEQYF. CDR3 nucleotides: TGCGCCAGCAGCTTGGTATACGCAGGGGCACTTATGGACGAGCAGTACTTC. Full variable domain (remainder filled in from reference TRBV5-1 and TRBJ2-7): KAGVTQTPRYLIKTRGQQVTLSCSPISGHRSVSWYQQTPGQGLQFLFEYFSETQRNKGNFPGRFSGRQFSNSRSEMNVSTLELGDSALYLCASSLVYAGALMDEQYFGPGTRLTVT.